This T cell receptor (beta chain) was captured in a study of shared clonotypes between healthy human individuals. Overall study findings and caveats: Incompleteness in sorted-subset sequencing, despite large depth, was shown by rarefaction. Across a handful of donors, naive CD4 shared roughly 5.2%, naive CD8 more than 3%, memory CD4 2% to 2.5%, memory CD8 0.4%.

Terminally differentiated effector memory CD45RA+ cells were excluded from the naive CD8 cells, which were CD45RO-negative and positively selected for CCR7. Free of recent acute infections or vaccinations, the donors were healthy HIV-negative adults. As to this clone: Its specificity is unknown.

Using immunoSEQ multiplex PCR, the repertoire was profiled, and TCRdb retains in-frame clones only, with some absent. The table has 760,000 or so clones, about 96% seen once. The CDR3 runs 15 residues. V lost 5 bases and J 5 bases, leaving 15 bases between the germline ends. Looked up from germline, CDR1 is MDHEN and CDR2 is SYDVKM. This TCR was recovered from a man aged 25 to 45 in good health. This rearrangement joins TRBV28 to TRBJ1-4, with D possibly matching TRBD1 (6 bases). The sequenced sample was naive CD8+ T cells sorted from blood. The CDR3: CASSPTGIWNEKLFF. The CDR3, as DNA: TGTGCCAGCAGTCCCACAGGGATTTGGAATGAAAAACTGTTTTTT. The whole variable domain, filled in from reference TRBV28 and TRBJ1-4, reads DVKVTQSSRYLVKRTGEKVFLECVQDMDHENMFWYRQDPGLGLRLIYFSYDVKMKEKGDIPEGYSVSREKKERFSLILESASTNQTSMYLCASSPTGIWNEKLFFGSGTQLSVL.